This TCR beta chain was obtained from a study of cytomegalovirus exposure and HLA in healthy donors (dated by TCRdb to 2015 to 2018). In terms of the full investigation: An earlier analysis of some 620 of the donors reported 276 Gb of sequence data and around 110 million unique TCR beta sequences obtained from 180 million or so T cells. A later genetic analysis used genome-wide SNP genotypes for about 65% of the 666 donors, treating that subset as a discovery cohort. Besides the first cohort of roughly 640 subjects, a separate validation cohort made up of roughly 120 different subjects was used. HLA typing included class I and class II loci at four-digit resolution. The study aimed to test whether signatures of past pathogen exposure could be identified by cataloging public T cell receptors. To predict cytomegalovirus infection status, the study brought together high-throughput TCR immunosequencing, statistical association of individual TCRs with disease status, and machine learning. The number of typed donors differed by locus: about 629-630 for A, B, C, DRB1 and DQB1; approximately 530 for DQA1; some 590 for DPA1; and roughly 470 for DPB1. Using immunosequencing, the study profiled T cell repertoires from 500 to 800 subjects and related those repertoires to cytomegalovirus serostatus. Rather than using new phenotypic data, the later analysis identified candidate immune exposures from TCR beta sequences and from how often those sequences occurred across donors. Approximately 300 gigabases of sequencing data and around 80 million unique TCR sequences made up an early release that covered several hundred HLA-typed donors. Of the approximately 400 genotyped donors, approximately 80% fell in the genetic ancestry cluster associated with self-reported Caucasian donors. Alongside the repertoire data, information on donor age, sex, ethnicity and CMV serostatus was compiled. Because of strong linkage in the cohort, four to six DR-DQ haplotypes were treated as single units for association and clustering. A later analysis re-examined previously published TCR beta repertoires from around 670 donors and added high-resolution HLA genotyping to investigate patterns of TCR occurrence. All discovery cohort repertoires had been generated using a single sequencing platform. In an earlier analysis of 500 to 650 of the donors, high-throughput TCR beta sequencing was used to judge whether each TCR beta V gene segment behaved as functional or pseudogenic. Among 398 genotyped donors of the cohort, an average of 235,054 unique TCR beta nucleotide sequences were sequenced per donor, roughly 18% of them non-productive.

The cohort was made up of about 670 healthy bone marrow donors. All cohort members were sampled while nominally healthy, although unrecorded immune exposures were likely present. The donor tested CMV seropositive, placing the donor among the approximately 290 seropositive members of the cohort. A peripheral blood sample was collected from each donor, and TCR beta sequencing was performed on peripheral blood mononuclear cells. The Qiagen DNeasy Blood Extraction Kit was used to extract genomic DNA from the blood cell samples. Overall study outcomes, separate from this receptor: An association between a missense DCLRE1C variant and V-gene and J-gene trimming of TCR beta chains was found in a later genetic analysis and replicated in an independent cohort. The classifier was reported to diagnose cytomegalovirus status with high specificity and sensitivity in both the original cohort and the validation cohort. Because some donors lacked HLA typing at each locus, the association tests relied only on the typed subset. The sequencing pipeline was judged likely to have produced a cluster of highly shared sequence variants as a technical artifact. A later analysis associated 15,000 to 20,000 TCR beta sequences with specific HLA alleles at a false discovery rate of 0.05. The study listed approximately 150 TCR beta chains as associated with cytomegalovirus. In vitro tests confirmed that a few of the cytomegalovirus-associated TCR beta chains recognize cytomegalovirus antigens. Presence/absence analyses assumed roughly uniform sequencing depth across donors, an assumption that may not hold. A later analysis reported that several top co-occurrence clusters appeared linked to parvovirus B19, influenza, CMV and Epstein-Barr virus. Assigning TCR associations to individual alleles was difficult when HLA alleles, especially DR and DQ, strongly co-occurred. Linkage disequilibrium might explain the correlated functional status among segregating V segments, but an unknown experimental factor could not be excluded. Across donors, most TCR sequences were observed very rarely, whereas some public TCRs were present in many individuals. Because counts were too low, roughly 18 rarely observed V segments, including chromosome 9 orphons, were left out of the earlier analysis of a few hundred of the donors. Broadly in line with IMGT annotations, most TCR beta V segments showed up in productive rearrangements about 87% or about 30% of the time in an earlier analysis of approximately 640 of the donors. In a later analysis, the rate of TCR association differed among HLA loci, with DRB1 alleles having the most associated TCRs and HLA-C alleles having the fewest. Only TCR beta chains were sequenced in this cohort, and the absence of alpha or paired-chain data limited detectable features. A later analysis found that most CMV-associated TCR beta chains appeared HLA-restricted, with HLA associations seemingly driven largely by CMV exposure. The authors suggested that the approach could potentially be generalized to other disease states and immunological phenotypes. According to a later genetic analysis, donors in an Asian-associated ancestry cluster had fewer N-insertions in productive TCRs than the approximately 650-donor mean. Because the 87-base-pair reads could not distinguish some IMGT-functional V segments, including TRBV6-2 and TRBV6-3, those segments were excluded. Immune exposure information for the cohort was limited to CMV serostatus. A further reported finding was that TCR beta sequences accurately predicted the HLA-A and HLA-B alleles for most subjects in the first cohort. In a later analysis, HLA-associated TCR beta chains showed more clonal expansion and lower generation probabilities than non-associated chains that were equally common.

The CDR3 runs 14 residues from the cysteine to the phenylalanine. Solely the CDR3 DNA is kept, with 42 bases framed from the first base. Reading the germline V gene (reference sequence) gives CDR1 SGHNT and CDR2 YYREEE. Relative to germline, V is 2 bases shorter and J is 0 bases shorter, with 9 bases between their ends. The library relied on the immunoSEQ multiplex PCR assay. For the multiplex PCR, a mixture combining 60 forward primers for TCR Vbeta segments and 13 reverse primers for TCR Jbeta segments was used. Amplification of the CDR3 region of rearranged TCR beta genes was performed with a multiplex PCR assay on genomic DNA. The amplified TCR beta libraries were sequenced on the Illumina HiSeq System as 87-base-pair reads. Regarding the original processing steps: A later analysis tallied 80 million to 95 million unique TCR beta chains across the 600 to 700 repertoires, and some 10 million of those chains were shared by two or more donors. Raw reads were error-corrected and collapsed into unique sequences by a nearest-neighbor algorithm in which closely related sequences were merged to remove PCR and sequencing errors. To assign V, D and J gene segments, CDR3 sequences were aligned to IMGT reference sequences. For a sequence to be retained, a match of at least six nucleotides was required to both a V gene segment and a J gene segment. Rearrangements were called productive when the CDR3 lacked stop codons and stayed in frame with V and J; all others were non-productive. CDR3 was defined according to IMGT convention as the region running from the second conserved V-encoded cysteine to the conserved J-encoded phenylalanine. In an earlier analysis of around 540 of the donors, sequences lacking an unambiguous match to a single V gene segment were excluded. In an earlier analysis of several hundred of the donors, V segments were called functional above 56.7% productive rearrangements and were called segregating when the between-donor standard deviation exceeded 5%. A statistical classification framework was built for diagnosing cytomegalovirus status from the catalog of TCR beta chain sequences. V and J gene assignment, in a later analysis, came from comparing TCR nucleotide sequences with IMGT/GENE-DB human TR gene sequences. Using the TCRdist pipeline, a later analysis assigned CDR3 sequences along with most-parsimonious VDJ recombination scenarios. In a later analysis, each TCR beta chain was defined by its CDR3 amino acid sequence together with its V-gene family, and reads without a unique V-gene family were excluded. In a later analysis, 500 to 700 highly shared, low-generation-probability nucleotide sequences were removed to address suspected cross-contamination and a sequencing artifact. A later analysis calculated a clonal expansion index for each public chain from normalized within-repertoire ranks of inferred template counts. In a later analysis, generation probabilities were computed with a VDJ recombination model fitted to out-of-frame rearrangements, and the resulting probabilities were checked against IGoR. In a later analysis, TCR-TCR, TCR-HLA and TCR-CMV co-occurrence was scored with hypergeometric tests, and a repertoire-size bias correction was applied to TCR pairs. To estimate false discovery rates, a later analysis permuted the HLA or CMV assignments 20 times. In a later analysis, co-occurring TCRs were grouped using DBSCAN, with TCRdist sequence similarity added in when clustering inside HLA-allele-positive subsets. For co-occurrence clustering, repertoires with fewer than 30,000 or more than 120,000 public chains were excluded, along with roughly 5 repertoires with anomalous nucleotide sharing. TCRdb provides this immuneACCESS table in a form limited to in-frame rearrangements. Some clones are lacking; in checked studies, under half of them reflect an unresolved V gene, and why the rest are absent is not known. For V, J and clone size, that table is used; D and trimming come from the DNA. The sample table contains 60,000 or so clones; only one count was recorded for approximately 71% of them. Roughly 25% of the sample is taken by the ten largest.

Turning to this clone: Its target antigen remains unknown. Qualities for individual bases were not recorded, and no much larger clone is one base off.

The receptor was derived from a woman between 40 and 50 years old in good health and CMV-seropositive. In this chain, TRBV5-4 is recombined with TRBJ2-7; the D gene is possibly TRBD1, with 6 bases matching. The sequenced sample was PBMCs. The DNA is TGTGCCAGCAGCTTTGACAGGAGCTCCTACGAGCAGTACTTC. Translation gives CASSFDRSSYEQYF.